These 17 T cell receptor beta chains were sequenced from one sample in a study of molecular identifiers for immune sequencing clone quantification. TCRdb independently ran MiXCR on the PCR reads; one entry per CDR3 protein. The table has under 350,000 distinct CDR3 sequences, 24% seen once. The specimen sequenced was naive CD8+ T cells from blood, with Jurkat cell RNA spiked in. As for subset: FACS-sorted CD8+CD4-CCR7+CD45RA+ naive T cells. Every receptor here comes from a human donor in good health. Some libraries in this study had Jurkat cell RNA spiked in.

V is TRBV7-9 and J is TRBJ2-3; no firm D call. This CDR3 region has 12 residues. Germline V gives CDR1 SEHNR, CDR2 FQNEAQ (reference sequence). The germline V and J ends were trimmed by 4 bases and 5 bases, with 7 bases remaining between them. The CDR3 is CASSSPGDTQYF. CDR3 bases: TGTGCCAGCAGCTCCCCGGGAGATACGCAGTATTTT.

Comments on this clonotype: A single base separates this from a much larger clone, so it may be a read error. The conserved phenylalanine or tryptophan is not found at the CDR3 terminus, so this likely reflects a read error. This chain links TRBV5-1 with TRBJ2-7, with TRBD2 matching 9 bases. V lost 1 base, J lost 5 bases, and 4 bases stayed unmatched. CDR3 length: 14 amino acids. Germline CDR1 SGHRS, CDR2 YFSETQ. CDR3 region: CASSLYSGGDEQYL. The CDR3, as DNA: TGCGCCAGCAGCTTGTATAGCGGGGGCGACGAGCAGTACCTC.

This clonotype was picked up many times. This chain links TRBV7-2 with TRBJ1-5; tentatively, D is TRBD1 (6 bases). CDR3 length equals 14 residues. Germline lookup yields CDR1 SGHTA and CDR2 FQGNSA. V was shortened by 5 bases and J by 2 bases, with 10 bases between the two germline ends. CDR3 region: CASSLRQGNQPQHF. For the CDR3, the DNA is TGTGCCAGCAGCCTGAGACAGGGCAATCAGCCCCAGCATTTT.

This clonotype has ten or more counts. This chain uses TRBV4-2 with TRBJ1-1; no clear D. Trimming removed 4 bases at V and 7 bases at J, with 10 bases between. Germline assignment: CDR1 LGHNA and CDR2 YNFKEQ. The CDR3 loop spans 12 amino acids. CDR3 region: CASSPSGYEAFF. The CDR3 DNA follows: TGTGCCAGCAGCCCCTCCGGGTATGAAGCTTTCTTT.

In this sample, this clonotype turned up a few times. This may be a read error, as it is one base from a much larger clone. This sequence joins TRBV7-2 and TRBJ2-7; 9 bases fit TRBD1. Losses at the gene ends were 8 bases for V and 2 bases for J; bases not matched to a gene: 13. CDR1 SGHTA and CDR2 FQGNSA come from the germline V gene. The CDR3 loop spans 16 amino acids. The CDR3 coding sequence is TGTGCCAGCGGCAGGGCTCCGGGACAGGGTGCCTACGAGCAGTACTTC. Protein product: CASGRAPGQGAYEQYF.

In this sample, this clonotype turned up a few times. J is TRBJ2-3 and V is TRBV7-9; no firm D call. The CDR3 contains 14 residues. Trimming removed 6 bases at V and 2 bases at J, with 12 bases between. Germline assignment: CDR1 SEHNR and CDR2 FQNEAQ (reference sequence). CDR3 protein: CASRSRALTDTQYF. CDR3 bases: TGTGCCAGCAGGAGCCGGGCCCTCACAGATACGCAGTATTTT. The full variable domain, with the rest looked up from reference TRBV7-9 and TRBJ2-3, is DTGVSQNPRHKITKRGQNVTFRCDPISEHNRLYWYRQTLGQGPEFLTYFQNEAQLEKSRLLSDRFSAERPKGSFSTLEIQRTEQGDSAMYLCASRSRALTDTQYFGPGTRLTVL.

This clonotype was detected many times. The rearrangement joins TRBV29-1 to TRBJ2-7, with D possibly matching TRBD1 (5 bases). V was cut by 4 bases and J by 2 bases, with 9 bases left in between. The CDR3 loop spans 12 amino acids. Germline CDR1 SQVTM, CDR2 ANQGSEA. Here the CDR3 reads CSVVAGPYEQYF. The CDR3 DNA sequence: TGCAGCGTTGTTGCAGGGCCCTACGAGCAGTACTTC.

The table lists this clonotype with a few counts. This rearrangement joins TRBV7-8 to TRBJ2-7; D not certain. The CDR3 is 14 residues long. The V end was cut by 0 bases, the J end by 3 bases, with 9 bases between. CDR1 SGHVS and CDR2 FQNEAQ come from the germline V gene. CDR3 protein: CASSLADLGYEQYF. CDR3 bases: TGTGCCAGCAGCTTAGCGGACCTGGGCTACGAGCAGTACTTC.

The rearrangement joins TRBV28 to TRBJ1-2, with D unresolved. The ends were cut back, 6 bases at V and 6 bases at J, with 11 bases in the middle. This CDR3 spans 12 amino acids. Germline values: CDR1 MDHEN, CDR2 SYDVKM. The chain's CDR3 is CASSPHPDGYTF. The DNA of the CDR3 is TGTGCCAGCAGCCCACATCCAGATGGCTACACCTTC.

This clonotype turned up a few times. The chain couples TRBV7-9 to TRBJ2-1; TRBD2 matches at 11 bases. V was pared by 5 bases and J by 0 bases, with 15 bases of the junction left unmatched. Germline V gene data show CDR1 as SEHNR and CDR2 as FQNEAQ (reference sequence). This CDR3 has 20 amino acids. DNA of the CDR3: TGTGCCAGCAGCAAAGGGGTGGTAGCGGGAGGGACGAGCTCCTACAATGAGCAGTTCTTC. This gives the protein CASSKGVVAGGTSSYNEQFF.

The genes are TRBV12-5 and TRBJ2-7; no definite D call. This CDR3 comprises 13 residues. Germline V gene data show CDR1 as LGHNT and CDR2 as FRNRAP. V dropped 8 bases and J dropped 4 bases, with 15 bases sitting between them. CDR3 in DNA: TGTGCTAGTCGCCGGTTACAGCCGTACGAGCAGTACTTC. This translates into CASRRLQPYEQYF.

This clonotype has more than one count but fewer than ten. This sequence joins TRBV6-5 and TRBJ2-3, with D unclear. The CDR3 covers 15 residues. V lost 4 bases and J 6 bases, leaving 17 bases between the germline ends. CDR1 and CDR2 from the germline V gene are MNHEY and SVGAGI. CDR3 sequence: CASSSGRALKDTQYF. CDR3 in DNA: TGTGCCAGCAGTTCCGGCCGCGCTCTAAAGGATACGCAGTATTTT.

As to this clonotype: This may be a read error, as it is one base from a much larger clone. This CDR3 is missing its conserved last phenylalanine or tryptophan, likely due to a read error. The CDR3 nucleotides read TGTGCCAGCAGCGTAACAGGTACCACAGATACGCAGTATTCT. This sequence encodes CASSVTGTTDTQYS. This chain joins TRBV9 and TRBJ2-3, with D tentatively TRBD1 (5 bases). Germline CDR1 SGDLS, CDR2 YYNGEE. The V gene lost 1 base and the J gene lost 2 bases, with 8 bases spanning the gap. This CDR3 is 14 amino acids long.

The gene calls are TRBV12-3 or TRBV12-4 and TRBJ1-5; a weak D match, TRBD1 (6 bases). With 2 bases removed from V and 3 bases from J, the gap between germline ends came to 11 bases. CDR3 size: 15 residues. The CDR3, as DNA: TGTGCCAGCAGTTTATCGGGGGACAACAATCAGCCCCAGCATTTT. This encodes CASSLSGDNNQPQHF.

The chain is built from TRBV12-5 and TRBJ1-1; no clear D gene. The V gene's germline CDR1 is LGHNT and CDR2 FRNRAP. The V gene lost 1 base and the J gene lost 2 bases, with 11 bases spanning the gap. The CDR3 has 15 residues. The CDR3 loop reads CASGLDLALNTEAFF. The CDR3 region has the DNA TGTGCTAGTGGTTTGGATTTAGCTTTAAACACTGAAGCTTTCTTT.

Note on this clonotype: One base away lies a much larger clone, so this may be a sequencing read error. The rearrangement uses TRBV7-6 and TRBJ2-5, with TRBD2 as a possible D gene (6 bases). The CDR3 extends over 14 amino acids. Germline V gene lookup returns CDR1 SGHVS and CDR2 FNYEAQ. Trimming pared 5 bases from V and 4 bases from J, leaving 14 bases between. DNA of the CDR3: TGTGCCAGCAGCCTTAGCAGGAGGGGAGAGACCCAGTACTTC. Translated, it gives CASSLSRRGETQYF.

This clonotype occurred many times. The J gene is TRBJ1-4, the V gene TRBV5-5, with D perhaps TRBD1 (5 bases). The CDR3 length is 17 residues. CDR1 SGHKS and CDR2 YYEKEE come from the germline V gene (reference sequence). V was pared by 3 bases and J by 8 bases, with 23 bases between. In DNA, the CDR3 is TGTGCCAGCAGCTCCGACCGAGGGTCCGGTTGGGACGAAAAACTGTTTTTT. This gives the protein CASSSDRGSGWDEKLFF.